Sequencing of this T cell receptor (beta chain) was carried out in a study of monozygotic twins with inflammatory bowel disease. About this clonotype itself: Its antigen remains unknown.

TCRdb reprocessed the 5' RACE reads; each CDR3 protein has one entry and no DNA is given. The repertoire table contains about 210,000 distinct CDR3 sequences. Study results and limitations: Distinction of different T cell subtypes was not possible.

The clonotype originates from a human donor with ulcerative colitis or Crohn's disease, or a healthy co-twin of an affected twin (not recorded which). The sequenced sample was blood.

CDR3 residues: CSVRLVAAEPYNEQFF. The chain carries TRBV29-1 and TRBJ2-1. From germline, CDR1 is SQVTM and CDR2 ANQGSEA. This CDR3 contains 16 residues.